What follows is one T cell receptor beta chain and its context. No antigen is known for it. Pooled in the analysis were second doses at about 4 or about 12 weeks. This sample is part of a study of T cell responses to AZD1222 COVID-19 vaccine. Overall study findings and caveats: Close to half of all spike-specific TCRs reportedly target regions of the variants that are unmutated.

Repertoires were generated with immunoSEQ multiplex PCR, while TCRdb's copy carries only in-frame clones and drops some. The table lists 100,000 to 130,000 clones, about 90% of them singletons. The origin of this receptor is an adult who received the AZD1222 COVID-19 vaccine. Source: peripheral blood, taken 28 days after the second AZD1222 dose.

CDR3 nucleotides: TGTGCCAGCAGCTCAATGGCGGGATACTACGAGCAGTACTTC. Residues: CASSSMAGYYEQYF. The V and J genes are TRBV2 and TRBJ2-7; tentatively, D is TRBD2 (6 bases). This CDR3 has 14 amino acids. CDR1 and CDR2 (germline): SNHLY, FYNNEI. The V and J ends lost 6 bases and 3 bases respectively, with 15 bases between them.